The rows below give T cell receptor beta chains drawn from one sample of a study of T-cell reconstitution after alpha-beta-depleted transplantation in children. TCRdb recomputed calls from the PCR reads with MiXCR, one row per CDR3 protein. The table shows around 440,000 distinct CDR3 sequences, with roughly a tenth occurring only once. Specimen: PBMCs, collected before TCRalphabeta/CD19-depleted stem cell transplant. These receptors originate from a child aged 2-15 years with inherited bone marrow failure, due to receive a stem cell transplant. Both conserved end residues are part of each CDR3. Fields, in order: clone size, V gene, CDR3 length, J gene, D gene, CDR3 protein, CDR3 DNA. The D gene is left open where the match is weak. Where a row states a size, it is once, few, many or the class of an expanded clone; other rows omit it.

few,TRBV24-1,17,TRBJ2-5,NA,CATSDQVGHVNQETQYF,TGTGCCACCAGTGATCAGGTTGGGCACGTAAACCAAGAGACCCAGTACTTC
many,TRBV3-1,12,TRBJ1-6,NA,CASSRRDSPLHF,TGTGCCAGCAGCCGACGGGATTCACCCCTCCACTTT
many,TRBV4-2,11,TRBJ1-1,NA,CASSRLEEAFF,TGTGCCAGCAGCCGGCTGGAGGAAGCTTTCTTT
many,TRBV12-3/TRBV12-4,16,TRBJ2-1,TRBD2,CASSSRSGRSYNEQFF,TGTGCCAGCAGCAGCCGTAGCGGGAGATCCTACAATGAGCAGTTCTTC
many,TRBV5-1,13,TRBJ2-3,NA,CASSFGSGDTQYF,TGCGCCAGCAGCTTTGGTAGCGGAGATACGCAGTATTTT
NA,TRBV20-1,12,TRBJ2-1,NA,CSARDFGRAGAF,TGCAGTGCTAGAGATTTCGGAAGGGCCGGCGCCTTC
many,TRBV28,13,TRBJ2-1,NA,CASSLGGSDEQFF,TGTGCCAGCAGTTTAGGGGGGAGTGATGAGCAGTTCTTC
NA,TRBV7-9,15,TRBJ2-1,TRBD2,CASSFLLAVGVEQFF,TGTGCCAGCAGCTTTCTGCTAGCGGTAGGTGTTGAGCAGTTCTTC
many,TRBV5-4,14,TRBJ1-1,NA,CASSLGDSNTEAFF,TGTGCCAGCAGCTTGGGCGACAGCAACACTGAAGCTTTCTTT
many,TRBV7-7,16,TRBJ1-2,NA,CASSLDRLPPNYGYTF,TGTGCTAGCAGCTTAGACAGGCTCCCACCTAACTATGGCTACACCTTC
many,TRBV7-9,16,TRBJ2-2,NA,CASSPGENTYTGELFF,TGTGCCAGCAGCCCGGGGGAGAACACCTACACCGGGGAGCTGTTTTTT
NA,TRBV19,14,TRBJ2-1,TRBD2,CASSMVAGANEQFF,TGTGCCAGTAGTATGGTAGCGGGAGCCAATGAGCAGTTCTTC
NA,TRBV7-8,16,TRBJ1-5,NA,CASSLAYGLLNQPQHF,TGTGCCAGCAGCTTAGCGTATGGGCTGCTAAATCAGCCCCAGCATTTT
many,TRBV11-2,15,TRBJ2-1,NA,CASSLILGSYNEQFF,TGTGCCAGCAGCTTAATTTTGGGATCCTACAATGAGCAGTTCTTC
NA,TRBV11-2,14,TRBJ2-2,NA,CATTRKSNTGELFF,TGTGCCACCACTCGGAAATCGAACACCGGGGAGCTGTTTTTT
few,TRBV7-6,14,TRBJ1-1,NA,CASSSDPATTEAFF,TGTGCCAGCAGCTCTGATCCGGCTACCACTGAAGCTTTCTTT
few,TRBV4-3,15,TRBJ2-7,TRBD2,CASSQGGGRAWEQYF,TGCGCCAGCAGCCAAGGGGGGGGGAGGGCCTGGGAGCAGTACTTC
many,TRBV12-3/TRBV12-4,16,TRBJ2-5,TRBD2,CASSLSGRAGGETQYF,TGTGCCAGCAGCCTTAGCGGGAGGGCCGGGGGGGAGACCCAGTACTTC
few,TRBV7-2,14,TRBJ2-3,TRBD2,CASSPALAVDTQYF,TGTGCCAGCAGCCCTGCCCTAGCGGTAGATACGCAGTATTTT
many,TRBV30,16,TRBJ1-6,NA,CAWSVDLSPHNSPLHF,TGTGCCTGGAGCGTGGACCTCTCACCGCATAATTCACCCCTCCACTTT
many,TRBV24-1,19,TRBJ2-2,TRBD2,CATSHGGLAGIANTGELFF,TGTGCCACCAGCCATGGGGGGCTAGCGGGAATCGCGAACACCGGGGAGCTGTTTTTT
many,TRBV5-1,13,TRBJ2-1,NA,CASSWTNYNEQFF,TGCGCCAGCAGCTGGACAAATTACAATGAGCAGTTCTTC
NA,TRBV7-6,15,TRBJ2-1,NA,CASSSEDQGYNEQFF,TGTGCCAGCAGCTCAGAAGACCAGGGCTACAATGAGCAGTTCTTC
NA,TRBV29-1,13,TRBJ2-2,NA,CSVESSGTGELFF,TGCAGCGTTGAATCTAGTGGGACCGGGGAGCTGTTTTTT
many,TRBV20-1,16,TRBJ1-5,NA,CSARDPAGGTDQPQHF,TGCAGTGCTAGAGATCCCGCGGGGGGCACTGATCAGCCCCAGCATTTT
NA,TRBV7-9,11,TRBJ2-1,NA,CASSLDSEQFF,TGTGCCAGCAGCTTAGACTCGGAGCAGTTCTTC
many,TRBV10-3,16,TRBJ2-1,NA,CAISESRPGIDNEQFF,TGTGCCATCAGTGAGTCGCGACCGGGGATCGACAATGAGCAGTTCTTC
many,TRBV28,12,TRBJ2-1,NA,CASSLLHNEQFF,TGTGCCAGCAGTTTACTGCACAATGAGCAGTTCTTC
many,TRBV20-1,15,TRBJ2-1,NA,CSARVPGDFYNEQFF,TGCAGTGCTAGAGTTCCGGGGGACTTCTACAATGAGCAGTTCTTC
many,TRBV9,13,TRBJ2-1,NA,CASSPQAPNEQFF,TGTGCCAGCAGCCCTCAAGCGCCCAATGAGCAGTTCTTC
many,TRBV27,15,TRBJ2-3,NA,CASSLSGGVGDTQYF,TGTGCCAGCAGTTTATCTGGGGGAGTGGGAGATACGCAGTATTTT
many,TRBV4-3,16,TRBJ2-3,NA,CASSQDPGGGTDTQYF,TGCGCCAGCAGCCAAGATCCTGGGGGTGGCACAGATACGCAGTATTTT
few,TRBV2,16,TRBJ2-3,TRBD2,CASRVLTSGSTDTQYF,TGTGCCAGCAGAGTTCTTACTAGCGGGAGCACAGATACGCAGTATTTT
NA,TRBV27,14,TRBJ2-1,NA,CASSLAHSYNEQFF,TGTGCCAGCAGTTTAGCCCACTCCTACAATGAGCAGTTCTTC
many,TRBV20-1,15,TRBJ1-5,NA,CSARDRSGLNQPQHF,TGCAGTGCTAGAGATCGGTCGGGGCTAAATCAGCCCCAGCATTTT
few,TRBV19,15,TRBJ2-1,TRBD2,CASSFLAGAGAEQFF,TGTGCCAGTAGCTTTCTAGCGGGTGCCGGTGCTGAGCAGTTCTTC
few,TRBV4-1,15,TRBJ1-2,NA,CASSQGQGSKRGYTF,TGCGCCAGCAGCCAAGGCCAAGGGTCGAAGCGTGGCTACACCTTC
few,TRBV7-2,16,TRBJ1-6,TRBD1,CASSHNPGQLNSPLHF,TGTGCCAGCAGCCACAATCCGGGACAGTTGAATTCACCCCTCCACTTT
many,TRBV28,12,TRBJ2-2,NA,CASSSGLWELFF,TGTGCCAGCAGTTCAGGGTTGTGGGAGCTGTTTTTT
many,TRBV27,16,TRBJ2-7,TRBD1,CASSQLPGQGLGEQYF,TGTGCCAGCAGCCAACTCCCGGGACAGGGGTTGGGAGAGCAGTACTTC
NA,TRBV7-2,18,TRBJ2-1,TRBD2,CASSLGLAGGRGYNEQFF,TGTGCCAGCAGCTTAGGGCTAGCGGGAGGGCGGGGATACAATGAGCAGTTCTTC
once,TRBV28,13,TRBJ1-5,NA,CATRDAFNQPQHF,TGTGCCACCCGGGACGCTTTTAATCAGCCCCAGCATTTT